This T cell receptor beta chain was profiled in a study of blood T cells in healthy people across ages. This clonotype was found a few times. The antigen is undetermined. Whole-study findings and limits: Higher naive T cell percentage went strongly together with higher TCR beta diversity.

Together with a sample-barcoded 5' primer, a J-beta primer mix was included in a second PCR lasting about 6 to 11 cycles. TCRdb passed the 5' RACE reads through MiXCR, listing each CDR3 protein once. Found here are 1.5 million to 2 million distinct CDR3 sequences, 28% of them singletons; the top ten hold 6.5% to 8.5%. The CDR3 extends over 14 amino acids. Germline loops: CDR1 LGHNA, CDR2 YSLEER. V was shortened by 3 bases and J by 5 bases, with 12 bases between the two germline ends. The chain is built from TRBV4-3 and TRBJ2-3, with D maybe TRBD2 (5 bases). Input material: blood. This sequence was found in a woman aged 30 to 39 in good health. This CDR3 is CASSQRGPEDTQYF. The CDR3 DNA sequence: TGCGCCAGCAGCCAGAGAGGGCCCGAAGATACGCAGTATTTT.